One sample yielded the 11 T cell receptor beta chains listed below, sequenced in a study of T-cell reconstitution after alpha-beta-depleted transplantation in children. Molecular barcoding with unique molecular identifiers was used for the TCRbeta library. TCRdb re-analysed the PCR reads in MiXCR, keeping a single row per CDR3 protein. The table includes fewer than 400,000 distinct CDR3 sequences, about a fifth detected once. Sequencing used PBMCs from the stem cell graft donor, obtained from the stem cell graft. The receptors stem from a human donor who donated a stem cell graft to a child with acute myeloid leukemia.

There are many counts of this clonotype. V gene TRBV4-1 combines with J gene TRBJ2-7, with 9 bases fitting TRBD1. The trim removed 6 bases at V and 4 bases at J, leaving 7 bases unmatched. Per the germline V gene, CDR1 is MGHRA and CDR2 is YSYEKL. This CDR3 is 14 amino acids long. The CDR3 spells CASRTDRGGYEQYF. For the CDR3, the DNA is TGCGCCAGCAGGACGGACAGGGGTGGTTACGAGCAGTACTTC.

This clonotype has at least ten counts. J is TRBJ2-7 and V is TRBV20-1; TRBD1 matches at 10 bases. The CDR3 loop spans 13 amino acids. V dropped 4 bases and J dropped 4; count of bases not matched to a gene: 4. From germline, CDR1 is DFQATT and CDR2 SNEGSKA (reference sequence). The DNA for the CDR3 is TGCAGTGCTACCGACAGGGGGCCGTACGAGCAGTACTTC. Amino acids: CSATDRGPYEQYF.

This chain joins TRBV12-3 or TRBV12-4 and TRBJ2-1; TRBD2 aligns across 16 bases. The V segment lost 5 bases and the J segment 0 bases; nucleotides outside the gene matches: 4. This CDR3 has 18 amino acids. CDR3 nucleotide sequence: TGTGCCAGCAGTCCCGGGACTAGCGGGAGGGCCTCCTACAATGAGCAGTTCTTC. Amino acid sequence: CASSPGTSGRASYNEQFF.

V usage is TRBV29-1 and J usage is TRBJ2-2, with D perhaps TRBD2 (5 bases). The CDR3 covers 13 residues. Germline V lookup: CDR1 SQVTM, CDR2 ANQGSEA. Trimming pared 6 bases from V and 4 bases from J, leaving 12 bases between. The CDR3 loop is CSVGIGVTGELFF. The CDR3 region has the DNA TGCAGCGTGGGCATCGGGGTCACCGGGGAGCTGTTTTTT.

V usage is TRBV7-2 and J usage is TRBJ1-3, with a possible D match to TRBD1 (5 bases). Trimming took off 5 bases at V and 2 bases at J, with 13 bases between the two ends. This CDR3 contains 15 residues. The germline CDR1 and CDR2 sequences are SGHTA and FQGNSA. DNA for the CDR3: TGTGCCAGCAGCCCCAGGGTTTCGCCTGGAAACACCATATATTTT. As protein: CASSPRVSPGNTIYF.

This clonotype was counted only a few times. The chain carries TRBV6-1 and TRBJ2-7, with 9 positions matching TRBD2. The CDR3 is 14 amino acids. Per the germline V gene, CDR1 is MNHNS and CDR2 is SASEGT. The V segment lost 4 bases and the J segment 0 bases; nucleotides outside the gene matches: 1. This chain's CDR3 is CASSGTSDSYEQYF. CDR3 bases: TGTGCCAGCAGTGGGACTAGCGACTCCTACGAGCAGTACTTC.

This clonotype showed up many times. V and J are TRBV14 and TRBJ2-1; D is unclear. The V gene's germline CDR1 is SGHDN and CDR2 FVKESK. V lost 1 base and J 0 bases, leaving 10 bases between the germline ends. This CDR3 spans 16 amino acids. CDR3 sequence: CASSQGNPSSYNEQFF. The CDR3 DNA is TGTGCCAGCAGCCAAGGAAATCCGAGCTCCTACAATGAGCAGTTCTTC.

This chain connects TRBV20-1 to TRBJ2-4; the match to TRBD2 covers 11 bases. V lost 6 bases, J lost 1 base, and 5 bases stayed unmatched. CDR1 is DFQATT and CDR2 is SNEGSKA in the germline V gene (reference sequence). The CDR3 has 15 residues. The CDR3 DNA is TGCAGTGCAGTAGCGGGAGGGTTGGCCAAAAACATTCAGTACTTC. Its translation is CSAVAGGLAKNIQYF.

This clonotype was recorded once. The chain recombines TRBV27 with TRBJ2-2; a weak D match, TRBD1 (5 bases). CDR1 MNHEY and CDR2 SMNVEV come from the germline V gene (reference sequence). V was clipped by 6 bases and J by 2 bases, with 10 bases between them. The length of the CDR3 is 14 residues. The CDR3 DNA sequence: TGTGCCAGCAGGAGACAGACCAACACCGGGGAGCTGTTTTTT. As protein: CASRRQTNTGELFF.

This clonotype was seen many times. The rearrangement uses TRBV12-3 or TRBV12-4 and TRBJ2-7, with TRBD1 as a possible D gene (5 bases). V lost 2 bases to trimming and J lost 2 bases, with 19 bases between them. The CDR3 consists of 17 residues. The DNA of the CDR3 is TGTGCCAGCAGTTTAAAAATTTTGGGGCAGACAGCCTACGAGCAGTACTTC. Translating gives CASSLKILGQTAYEQYF.

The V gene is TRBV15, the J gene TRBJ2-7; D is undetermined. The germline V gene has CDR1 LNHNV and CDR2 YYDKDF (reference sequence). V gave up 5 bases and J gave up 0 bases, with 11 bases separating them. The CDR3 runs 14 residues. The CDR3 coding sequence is TGTGCCACCAGCTGGAAAGAAAGCTCCTACGAGCAGTACTTC. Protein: CATSWKESSYEQYF.